The present TCR beta chain was sequenced within a study of beta chain features in type 1 diabetes. General study findings and limits: Equally in patients and controls, PCR might preferentially amplify shorter templates. Reduced insertions and increased deletions marked VDJ junctions in type 1 diabetes patients. In every one of the four CD4+ subsets, TCRB CDR3s were moderately but significantly shorter in Type 1 diabetes patients.

Each of the CD4+ naive, central memory, regulatory and stem cell-like memory populations was sorted via CD45RO/CCR7/CD25/CD127/CD95/CD27. V lost 4 bases and J 0 bases, leaving 11 bases between the germline ends. Germline V gene lookup returns CDR1 SGHNT and CDR2 YYREEE (reference sequence). The CDR3 is made up of 15 amino acids. Sequenced material consisted of expressed TCRB transcripts (all of the isolated RNA was reverse transcribed). TCRdb keeps only in-frame clones here, not all; method: immunoSEQ multiplex PCR. Of a few hundred thousand clones in the sample, over 11% were seen once. Points on this clone: The antigen remains undetermined.

Sequencing was performed on naive CD4+ T cells from blood. The genes are TRBV5-4 and TRBJ2-1; the D is unclear. This receptor was taken from a man aged 25-45 years with type 1 diabetes. CDR3 sequence: CASSPDSNSYNEQFF. DNA of the CDR3: TGTGCCAGCAGCCCAGACTCCAACTCCTACAATGAGCAGTTCTTC.